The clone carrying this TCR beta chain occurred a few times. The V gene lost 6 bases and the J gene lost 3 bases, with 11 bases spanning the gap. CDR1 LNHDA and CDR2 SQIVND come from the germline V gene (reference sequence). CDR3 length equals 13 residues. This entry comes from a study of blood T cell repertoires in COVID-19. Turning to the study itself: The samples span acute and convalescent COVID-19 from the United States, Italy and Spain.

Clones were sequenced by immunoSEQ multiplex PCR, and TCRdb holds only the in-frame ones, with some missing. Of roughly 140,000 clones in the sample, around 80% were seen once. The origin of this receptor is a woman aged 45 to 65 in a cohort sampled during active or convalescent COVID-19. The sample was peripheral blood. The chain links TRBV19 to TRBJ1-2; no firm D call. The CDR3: CASSDSSYYGYTF. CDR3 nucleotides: TGTGCCAGTAGCGACTCGAGTTACTATGGCTACACCTTC.